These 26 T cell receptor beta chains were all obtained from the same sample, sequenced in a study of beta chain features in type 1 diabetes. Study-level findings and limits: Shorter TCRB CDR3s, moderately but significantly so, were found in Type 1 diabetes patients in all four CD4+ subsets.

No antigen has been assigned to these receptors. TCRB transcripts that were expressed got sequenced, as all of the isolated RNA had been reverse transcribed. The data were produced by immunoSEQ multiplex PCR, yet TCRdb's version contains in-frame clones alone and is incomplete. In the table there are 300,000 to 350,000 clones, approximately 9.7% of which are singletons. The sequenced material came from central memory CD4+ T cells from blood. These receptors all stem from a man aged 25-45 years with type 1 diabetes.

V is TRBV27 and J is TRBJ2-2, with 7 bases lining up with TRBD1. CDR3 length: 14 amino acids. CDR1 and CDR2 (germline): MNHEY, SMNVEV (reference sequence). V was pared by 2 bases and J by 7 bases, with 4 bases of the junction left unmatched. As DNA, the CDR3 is TGTGCCAGCAGTTTAAACAGGGGTGGCGGGGAGCTGTTTTTT. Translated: CASSLNRGGGELFF.

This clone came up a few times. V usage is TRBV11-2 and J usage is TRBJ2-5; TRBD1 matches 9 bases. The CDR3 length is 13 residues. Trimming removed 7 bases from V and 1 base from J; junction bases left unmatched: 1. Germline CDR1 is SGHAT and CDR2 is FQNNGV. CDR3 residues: CASMGQGQETQYF. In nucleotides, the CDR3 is TGTGCCAGCATGGGACAGGGCCAAGAGACCCAGTACTTC. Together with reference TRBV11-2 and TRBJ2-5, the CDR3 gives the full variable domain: EAGVAQSPRYKIIEKRQSVAFWCNPISGHATLYWYQQILGQGPKLLIQFQNNGVVDDSQLPKDRFSAERLKGVDSTLKIQPAKLEDSAVYLCASMGQGQETQYFGPGTRLLVL.

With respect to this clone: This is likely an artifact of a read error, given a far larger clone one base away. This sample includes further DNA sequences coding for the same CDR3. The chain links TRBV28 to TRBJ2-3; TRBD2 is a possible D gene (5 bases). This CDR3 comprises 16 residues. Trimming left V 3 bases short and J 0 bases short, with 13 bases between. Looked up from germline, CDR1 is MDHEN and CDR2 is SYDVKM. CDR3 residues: CASSFRGRASTDTQYF. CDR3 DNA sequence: TGTGCCAGCAGTTTCAGAGGGCGAGCTAGCACAGATACGCAGTATTTT.

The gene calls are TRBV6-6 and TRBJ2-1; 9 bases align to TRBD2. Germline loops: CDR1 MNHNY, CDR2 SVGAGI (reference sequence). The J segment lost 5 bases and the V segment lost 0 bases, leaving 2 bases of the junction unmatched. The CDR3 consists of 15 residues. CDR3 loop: CASSYSSGGNNEQFF. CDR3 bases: TGTGCCAGCAGTTACTCGAGCGGGGGGAACAATGAGCAGTTCTTC.

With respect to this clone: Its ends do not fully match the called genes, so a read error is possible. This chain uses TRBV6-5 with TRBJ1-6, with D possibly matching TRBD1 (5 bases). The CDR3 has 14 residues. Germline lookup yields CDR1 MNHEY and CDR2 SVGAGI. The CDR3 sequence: CAISVGTRNSPLHF. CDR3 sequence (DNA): TGTGCCATCAGTGTCGGGACTAGGAATTCACCCCTCCACTTT.

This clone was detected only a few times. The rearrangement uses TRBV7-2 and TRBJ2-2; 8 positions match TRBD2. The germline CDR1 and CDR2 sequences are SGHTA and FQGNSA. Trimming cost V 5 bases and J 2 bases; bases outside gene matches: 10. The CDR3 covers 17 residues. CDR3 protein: CASSLHAGGVNTGELFF. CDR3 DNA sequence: TGTGCCAGCAGCCTTCACGCGGGGGGAGTAAACACCGGGGAGCTGTTTTTT.

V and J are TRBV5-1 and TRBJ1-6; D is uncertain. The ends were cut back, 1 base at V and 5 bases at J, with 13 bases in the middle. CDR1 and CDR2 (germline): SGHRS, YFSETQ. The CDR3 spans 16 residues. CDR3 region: CASSLLSGGDNSPLHF. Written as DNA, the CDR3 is TGCGCCAGCAGCTTGTTGTCGGGAGGAGATAATTCACCCCTCCACTTT.

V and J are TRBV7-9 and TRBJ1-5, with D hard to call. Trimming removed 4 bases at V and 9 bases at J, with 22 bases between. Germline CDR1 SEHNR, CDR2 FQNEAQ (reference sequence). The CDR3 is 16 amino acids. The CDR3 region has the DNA TGTGCCAGCAGCTCAGGTTCCCGGGGATTGGAGGGGCCCCAGCATTTT. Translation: CASSSGSRGLEGPQHF.

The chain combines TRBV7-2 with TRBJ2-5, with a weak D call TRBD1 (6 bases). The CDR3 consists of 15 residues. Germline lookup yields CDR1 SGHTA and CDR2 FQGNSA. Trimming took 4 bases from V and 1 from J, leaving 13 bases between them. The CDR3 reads CASSSIGQFQETQYF. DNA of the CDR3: TGTGCCAGCAGCTCGATTGGACAGTTCCAAGAGACCCAGTACTTC.

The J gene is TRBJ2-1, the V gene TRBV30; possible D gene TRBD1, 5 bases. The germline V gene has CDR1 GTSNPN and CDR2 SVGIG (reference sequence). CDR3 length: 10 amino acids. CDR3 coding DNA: TGTGCGCATGGGGCTTATGAGCAGTTCTTC. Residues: CAHGAYEQFF.

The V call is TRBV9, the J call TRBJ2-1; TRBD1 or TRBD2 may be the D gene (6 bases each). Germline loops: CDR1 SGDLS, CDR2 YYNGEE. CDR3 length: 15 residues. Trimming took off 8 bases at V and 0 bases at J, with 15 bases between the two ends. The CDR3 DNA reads TGTGCCAGTTCTTCTGAGGGGGGCTCCTACAATGAGCAGTTCTTC. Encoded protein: CASSSEGGSYNEQFF.

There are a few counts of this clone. The CDR3 loop is CASSLAAGDTEAFF. The CDR3 DNA follows: TGCGCCAGCAGCTTGGCGGCAGGGGATACTGAAGCTTTCTTT. This chain uses TRBV5-1 with TRBJ1-1; TRBD1 is a possible D gene (6 bases). CDR1 is SGHRS and CDR2 is YFSETQ in the germline V gene. V was clipped by 0 bases and J by 5 bases, with 11 bases between them. This CDR3 is 14 amino acids long.

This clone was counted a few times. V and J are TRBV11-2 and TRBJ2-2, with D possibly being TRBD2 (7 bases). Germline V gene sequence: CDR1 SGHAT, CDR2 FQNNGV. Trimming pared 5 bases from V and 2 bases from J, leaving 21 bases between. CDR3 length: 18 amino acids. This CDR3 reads CASSPRGVRTDNTGELFF. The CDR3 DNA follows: TGTGCCAGCAGCCCCCGGGGGGTGAGGACAGATAACACCGGGGAGCTGTTTTTT.

DNA for the CDR3: TGTGCCAGCTCACCCAATCATGGACAGGCTTACGAGCAGTACTTC. It codes for CASSPNHGQAYEQYF. The V and J genes are TRBV18 and TRBJ2-7; 7 bases align to TRBD1. Looked up from germline, CDR1 is KGHSH and CDR2 is LQKENI. The CDR3 extends over 15 amino acids. V lost 3 bases and J lost 4; bases outside the gene matches: 9.

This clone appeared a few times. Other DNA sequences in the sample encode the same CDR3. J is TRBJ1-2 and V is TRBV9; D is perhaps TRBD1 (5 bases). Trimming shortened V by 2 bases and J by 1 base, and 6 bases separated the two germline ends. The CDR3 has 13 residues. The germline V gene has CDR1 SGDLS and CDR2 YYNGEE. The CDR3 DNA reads TGTGCCAGCAGCGTGGGGGATAACTATGGCTACACCTTC. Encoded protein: CASSVGDNYGYTF.

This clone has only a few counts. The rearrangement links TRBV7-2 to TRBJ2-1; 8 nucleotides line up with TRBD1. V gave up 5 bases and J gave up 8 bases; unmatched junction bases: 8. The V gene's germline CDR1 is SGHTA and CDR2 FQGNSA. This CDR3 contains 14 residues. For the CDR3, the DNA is TGTGCCAGCAGCAGAGGACAGGGCAGCGATGAGCAGTTCTTC. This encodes CASSRGQGSDEQFF.

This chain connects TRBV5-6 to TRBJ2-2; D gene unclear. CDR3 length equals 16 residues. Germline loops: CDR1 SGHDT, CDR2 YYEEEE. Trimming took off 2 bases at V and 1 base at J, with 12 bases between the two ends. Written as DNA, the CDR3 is TGTGCCAGCAGCTTTTCCGAGACACGGAACACCGGGGAGCTGTTTTTT. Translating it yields CASSFSETRNTGELFF.

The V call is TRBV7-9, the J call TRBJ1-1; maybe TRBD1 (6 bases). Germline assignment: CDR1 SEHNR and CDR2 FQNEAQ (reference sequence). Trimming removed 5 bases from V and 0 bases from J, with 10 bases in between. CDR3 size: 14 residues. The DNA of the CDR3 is TGTGCCAGCAGCGAGAGACAGGTGAACACTGAAGCTTTCTTT. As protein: CASSERQVNTEAFF.

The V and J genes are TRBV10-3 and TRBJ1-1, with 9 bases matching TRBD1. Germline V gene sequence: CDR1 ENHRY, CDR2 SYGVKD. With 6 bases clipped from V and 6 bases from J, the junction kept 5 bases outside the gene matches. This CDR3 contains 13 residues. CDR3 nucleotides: TGTGCCATCAGGGACAGGGGTAACCCTGAAGCTTTCTTT. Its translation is CAIRDRGNPEAFF.

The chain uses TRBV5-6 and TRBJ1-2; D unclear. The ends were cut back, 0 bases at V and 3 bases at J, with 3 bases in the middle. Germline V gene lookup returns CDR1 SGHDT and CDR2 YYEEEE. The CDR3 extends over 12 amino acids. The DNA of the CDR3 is TGTGCCAGCAGCTTGGCAGACTATGGCTACACCTTC. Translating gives CASSLADYGYTF.

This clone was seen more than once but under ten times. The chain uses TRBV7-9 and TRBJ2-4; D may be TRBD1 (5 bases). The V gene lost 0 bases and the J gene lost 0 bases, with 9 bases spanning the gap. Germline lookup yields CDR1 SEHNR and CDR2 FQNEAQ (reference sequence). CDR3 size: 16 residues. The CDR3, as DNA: TGTGCCAGCAGCTTAGCTCAGGGATTAGCCAAAAACATTCAGTACTTC. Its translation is CASSLAQGLAKNIQYF.

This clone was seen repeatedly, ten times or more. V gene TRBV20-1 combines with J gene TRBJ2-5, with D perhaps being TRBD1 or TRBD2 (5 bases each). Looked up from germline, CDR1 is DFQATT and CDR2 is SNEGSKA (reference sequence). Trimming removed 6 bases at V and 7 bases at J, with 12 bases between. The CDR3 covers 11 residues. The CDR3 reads CSAGTKGTQYF. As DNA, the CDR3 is TGCAGTGCGGGGACCAAGGGGACCCAGTACTTC.

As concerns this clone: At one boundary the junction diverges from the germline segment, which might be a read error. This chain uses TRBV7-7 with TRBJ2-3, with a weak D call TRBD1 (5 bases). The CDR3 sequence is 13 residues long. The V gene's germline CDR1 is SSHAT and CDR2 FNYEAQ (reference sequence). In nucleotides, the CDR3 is TGTGCTAGCAGCTCAGGGAACACAGATACGCAGTATTTT. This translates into CASSSGNTDTQYF.

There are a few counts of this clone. CDR3 sequence: CASQLNRNLFTDTQYF. CDR3 coding DNA: TGTGCCAGCCAACTGAACAGGAACCTATTTACGGATACGCAGTATTTT. The chain recombines TRBV18 with TRBJ2-3; D may be TRBD1 (5 bases). Germline CDR1 KGHSH, CDR2 LQKENI. CDR3 length equals 16 residues. Trimming cost V 8 bases and J 6 bases, with 24 bases left between them.

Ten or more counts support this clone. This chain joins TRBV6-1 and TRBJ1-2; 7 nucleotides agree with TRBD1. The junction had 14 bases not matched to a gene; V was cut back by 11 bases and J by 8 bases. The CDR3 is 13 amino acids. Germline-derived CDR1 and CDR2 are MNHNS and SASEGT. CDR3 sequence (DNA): TGTGCCGGCCGGACAGGTGGGAGTCGGGGCTACACCTTC. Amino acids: CAGRTGGSRGYTF.

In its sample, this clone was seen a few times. CDR3 nucleotide sequence: TGCAGCGTTGTCCCCCGCACTCCCACAGATACGCAGTATTTT. Translated, it gives CSVVPRTPTDTQYF. This chain uses TRBV29-1 with TRBJ2-3; D gene unclear. Per the germline V gene, CDR1 is SQVTM and CDR2 is ANQGSEA. The V end was cut by 4 bases, the J end by 2 bases, with 13 bases between. The CDR3 is 14 residues long.